What follows is one T cell receptor beta chain and its context. Its target is not known. 13 Jbeta primers and 60 Vbeta primers were used for the PCR. Repertoires were generated with immunoSEQ multiplex PCR, while TCRdb's copy carries only in-frame clones and drops some. The data show just over 150,000 clones, approximately 82% seen once. The sample is drawn from a study of cytomegalovirus exposure and HLA in healthy donors. Study observations and caveats: Versus the 666-donor mean, an Asian-associated ancestry cluster reportedly showed fewer N-insertions in a later analysis. Earlier analysis found most TCR beta V segments productive about 87% or about 30% of the time. In most subjects, TCR beta sequences reportedly gave accurate predictions of HLA-A and HLA-B alleles.

Regarding donors, all were healthy bone marrow donors. This receptor was taken from a woman between 50 and 59 years old in good health and CMV-seropositive. Sequenced input: PBMCs.

The DNA for the CDR3 is TGTGCCAGTAGCCCCAGGGAAGCACGCCGTCAGCCCCAGCATTTT. As protein: CASSPREARRQPQHF. J is TRBJ1-5 and V is TRBV19; perhaps TRBD1 as D (5 bases). The CDR3 sequence is 15 residues long. The V and J ends lost 6 bases and 6 bases respectively, with 18 bases between them. CDR1 is LNHDA and CDR2 is SQIVND in the germline V gene (reference sequence).